These T cell receptor beta chains were read from a single sample in a study of OX40 agonist ivuxolimab in advanced cancers. The data were produced by immunoSEQ multiplex PCR, yet TCRdb's version contains in-frame clones alone and is incomplete. The profile shows approximately 77,000 clones, approximately 85% of them singletons. The sequencing here drew on CD4+ or CD8+ T cells sorted from blood, taken in a trial of the OX40 agonist ivuxolimab. Receptors originate from an adult with an advanced solid tumor such as melanoma, head and neck, liver or kidney cancer. CDR3s include the opening cysteine and the closing phenylalanine or tryptophan. D genes are given only for firm matches. A clone size is listed for some rows: how often the clone was seen (once, few, many), or a class if it is expanded.

d_call: TRBD1; j_call: TRBJ1-2; clone_size: once; v_call: TRBV6-5; cdr3_aa: CASRAPDRAGGYTF; cdr3_nt: TGTGCCAGCAGAGCACCAGACAGGGCCGGAGGCTACACCTTC
d_call: .; j_call: TRBJ1-5; clone_size: .; v_call: TRBV10-1; cdr3_aa: CASSPGGNQPQHF; cdr3_nt: TGCGCCAGCAGCCCAGGGGGCAATCAGCCCCAGCATTTT
d_call: .; j_call: TRBJ2-7; clone_size: .; v_call: TRBV5-1; cdr3_aa: CASSLAQGYEQYF; cdr3_nt: TGCGCCAGCAGCTTGGCACAGGGCTACGAGCAGTACTTC
d_call: .; j_call: TRBJ1-2; clone_size: .; v_call: TRBV5-1; cdr3_aa: CASSLVQGGYTF; cdr3_nt: TGCGCCAGCAGCTTGGTGCAAGGGGGCTACACCTTC
d_call: .; j_call: TRBJ1-5; clone_size: .; v_call: TRBV9; cdr3_aa: CASSVERASKKYSNQPQHF; cdr3_nt: TGTGCCAGCAGCGTAGAGCGGGCGTCCAAGAAGTATAGCAATCAGCCCCAGCATTTT
d_call: .; j_call: TRBJ2-7; clone_size: .; v_call: TRBV7-9; cdr3_aa: CASSFRQGSFF; cdr3_nt: TGTGCCAGCAGCTTTCGGCAGGGCTCCTTCTTC
d_call: TRBD1; j_call: TRBJ1-3; clone_size: .; v_call: TRBV27; cdr3_aa: CASRPHKGQGLSGNTIYF; cdr3_nt: TGTGCCAGCAGGCCTCACAAAGGACAGGGGCTCTCTGGAAACACCATATATTTT
d_call: .; j_call: TRBJ2-3; clone_size: .; v_call: TRBV5-5; cdr3_aa: CASTFLSDTQYF; cdr3_nt: TGTGCCAGCACCTTTTTATCAGATACGCAGTATTTT
d_call: .; j_call: TRBJ2-5; clone_size: once; v_call: TRBV5-6; cdr3_aa: CASSLGQKETQYF; cdr3_nt: TGTGCCAGCAGCTTGGGGCAGAAAGAGACCCAGTACTTC
d_call: TRBD1; j_call: TRBJ2-7; clone_size: once; v_call: TRBV7-7; cdr3_aa: CASSRDRAAGEQYF; cdr3_nt: TGTGCCAGCAGCCGGGACAGGGCCGCGGGCGAGCAGTACTTC
d_call: TRBD1; j_call: TRBJ1-4; clone_size: .; v_call: TRBV10-3; cdr3_aa: CAIRSGTGDEKLFF; cdr3_nt: TGTGCCATCAGATCCGGGACAGGGGATGAAAAACTGTTTTTT
d_call: TRBD1; j_call: TRBJ1-3; clone_size: once; v_call: TRBV27; cdr3_aa: CASRNRGATRDTIYF; cdr3_nt: TGTGCCAGCAGGAACAGGGGTGCCACTCGAGACACCATATATTTT
d_call: .; j_call: TRBJ2-5; clone_size: few; v_call: TRBV7-9; cdr3_aa: CASTRGQVKETQYF; cdr3_nt: TGTGCCAGCACCCGAGGGCAGGTCAAAGAGACCCAGTACTTC